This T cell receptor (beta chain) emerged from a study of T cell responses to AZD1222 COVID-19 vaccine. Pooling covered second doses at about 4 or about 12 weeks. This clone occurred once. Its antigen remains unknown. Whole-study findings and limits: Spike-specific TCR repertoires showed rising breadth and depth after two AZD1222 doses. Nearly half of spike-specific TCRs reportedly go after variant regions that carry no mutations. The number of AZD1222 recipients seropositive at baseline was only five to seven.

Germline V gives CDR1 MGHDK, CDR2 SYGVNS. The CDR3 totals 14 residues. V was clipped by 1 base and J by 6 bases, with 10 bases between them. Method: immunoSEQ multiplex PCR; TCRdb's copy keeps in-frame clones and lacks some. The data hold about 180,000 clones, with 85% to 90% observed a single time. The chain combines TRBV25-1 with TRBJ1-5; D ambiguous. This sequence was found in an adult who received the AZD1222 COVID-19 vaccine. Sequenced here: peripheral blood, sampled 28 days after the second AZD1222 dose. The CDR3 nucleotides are TGTGCCAGCAGTGAATTCATAGGGAGTCAGCCCCAGCATTTT. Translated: CASSEFIGSQPQHF.